This T cell receptor beta chain was recorded in a study of T cell responses to AZD1222 COVID-19 vaccine. As regards this clone: What it binds is not known. At the DNA level, this CDR3 is encoded by other sequences in the same sample as well.

Study-wide results and limits: Receipt of two AZD1222 doses was followed by a rise in Spike-specific TCR breadth and depth. The span of vaccine-associated CD4 TCRs extended across spike, with dominance at 160-218 and 743-854. Baseline seropositivity characterized only a handful of AZD1222 recipients.

The protocol was immunoSEQ multiplex PCR, while the TCRdb copy is restricted to in-frame clones and leaves out a portion. This sample has under 200,000 clones, with 92% found just once. The specimen was peripheral blood, collected on day 0 of MenACWY control vaccination. The TCR sequence derives from an adult in good health.

The CDR3 sequence is CASSGQSDQPQHF. CDR3 bases: TGTGCCAGTAGCGGACAGTCTGATCAGCCCCAGCATTTT. The V gene is TRBV19, the J gene TRBJ1-5; D perhaps matches TRBD1 (6 bases). The CDR3 has 13 amino acids. V was trimmed by 6 bases and J by 5 bases, leaving 11 bases between them. CDR1 is LNHDA and CDR2 is SQIVND in the germline V gene (reference sequence). Supplemented by reference TRBV19 and TRBJ1-5, the full variable domain reads DGGITQSPKYLFRKEGQNVTLSCEQNLNHDAMYWYRQDPGQGLRLIYYSQIVNDFQKGDIAEGYSVSREKKESFPLTVTSAQKNPTAFYLCASSGQSDQPQHFGDGTRLSIL.